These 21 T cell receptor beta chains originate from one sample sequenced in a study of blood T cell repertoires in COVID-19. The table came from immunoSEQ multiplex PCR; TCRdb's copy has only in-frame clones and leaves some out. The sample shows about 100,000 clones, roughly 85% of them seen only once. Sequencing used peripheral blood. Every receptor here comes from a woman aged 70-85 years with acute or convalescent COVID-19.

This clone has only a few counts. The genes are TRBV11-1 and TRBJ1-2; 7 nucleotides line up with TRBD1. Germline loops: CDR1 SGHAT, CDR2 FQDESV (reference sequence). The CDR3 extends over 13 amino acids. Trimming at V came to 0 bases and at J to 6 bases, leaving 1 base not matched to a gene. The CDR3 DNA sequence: TGTGCCAGCAGCTTAGCAGGGACAGATGGCTACACCTTC. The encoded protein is CASSLAGTDGYTF.

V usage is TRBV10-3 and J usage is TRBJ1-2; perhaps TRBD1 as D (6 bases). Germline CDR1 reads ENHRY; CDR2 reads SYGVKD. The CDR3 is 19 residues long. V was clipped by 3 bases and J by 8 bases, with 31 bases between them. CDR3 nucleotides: TGTGCCATCAGTGATTTTAATCTAGGACACTCAGGGGATGTGCGGGGCTACACCTTC. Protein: CAISDFNLGHSGDVRGYTF.

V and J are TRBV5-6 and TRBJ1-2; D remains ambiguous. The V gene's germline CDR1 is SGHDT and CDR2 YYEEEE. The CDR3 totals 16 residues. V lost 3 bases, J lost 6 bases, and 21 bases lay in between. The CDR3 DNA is TGTGCCAGCAGCTGGGAACGCGGCGCGGGCAGCGATGGCTACACCTTC. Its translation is CASSWERGAGSDGYTF.

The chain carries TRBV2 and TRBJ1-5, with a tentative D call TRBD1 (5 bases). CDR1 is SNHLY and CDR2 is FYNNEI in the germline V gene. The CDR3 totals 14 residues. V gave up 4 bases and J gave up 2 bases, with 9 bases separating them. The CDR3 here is CASSARGGNQPQHF. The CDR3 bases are TGTGCCAGCAGTGCTAGGGGCGGCAATCAGCCCCAGCATTTT.

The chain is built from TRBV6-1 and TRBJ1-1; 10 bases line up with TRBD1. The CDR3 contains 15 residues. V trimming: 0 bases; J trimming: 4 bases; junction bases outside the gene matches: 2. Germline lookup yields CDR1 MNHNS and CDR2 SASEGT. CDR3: CASSEAGTGATEAFF. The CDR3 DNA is TGTGCCAGCAGTGAAGCTGGGACAGGGGCCACTGAAGCTTTCTTT.

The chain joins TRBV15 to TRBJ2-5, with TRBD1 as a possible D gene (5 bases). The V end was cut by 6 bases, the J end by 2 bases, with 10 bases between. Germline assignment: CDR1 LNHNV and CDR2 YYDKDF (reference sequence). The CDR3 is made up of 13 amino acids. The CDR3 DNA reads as TGTGCCACCAGTAAGGGGTTTCAAGAGACCCAGTACTTC. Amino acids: CATSKGFQETQYF.

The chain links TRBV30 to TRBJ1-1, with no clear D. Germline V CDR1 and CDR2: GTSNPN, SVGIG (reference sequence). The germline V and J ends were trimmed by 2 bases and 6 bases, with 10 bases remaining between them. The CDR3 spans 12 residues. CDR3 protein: CAWSRGEAEAFF. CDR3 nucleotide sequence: TGTGCCTGGAGTAGAGGAGAGGCTGAAGCTTTCTTT.

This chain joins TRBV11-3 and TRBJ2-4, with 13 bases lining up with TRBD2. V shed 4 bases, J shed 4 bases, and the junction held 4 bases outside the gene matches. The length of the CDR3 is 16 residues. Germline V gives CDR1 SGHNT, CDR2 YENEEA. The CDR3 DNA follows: TGTGCCAGCAGCTCCGGGACTAGCGGGGCTAAAAACATTCAGTACTTC. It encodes CASSSGTSGAKNIQYF. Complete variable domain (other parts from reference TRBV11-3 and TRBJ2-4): EAGVVQSPRYKIIEKKQPVAFWCNPISGHNTLYWYLQNLGQGPELLIRYENEEAVDDSQLPKDRFSAERLKGVDSTLKIQPAELGDSAVYLCASSSGTSGAKNIQYFGAGTRLSVL.

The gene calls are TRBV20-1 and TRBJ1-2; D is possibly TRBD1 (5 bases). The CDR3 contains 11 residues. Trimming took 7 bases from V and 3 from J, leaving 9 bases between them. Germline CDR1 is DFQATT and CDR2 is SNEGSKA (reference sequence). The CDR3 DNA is TGCAGTGTGCAGGGTGACTATGGCTACACCTTC. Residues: CSVQGDYGYTF.

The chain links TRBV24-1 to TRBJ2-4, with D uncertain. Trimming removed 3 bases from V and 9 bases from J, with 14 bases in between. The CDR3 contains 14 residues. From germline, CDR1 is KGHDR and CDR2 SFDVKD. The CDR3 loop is CATSDQKNPGIQYF. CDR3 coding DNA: TGTGCCACCAGTGATCAAAAAAACCCGGGCATTCAGTACTTC.

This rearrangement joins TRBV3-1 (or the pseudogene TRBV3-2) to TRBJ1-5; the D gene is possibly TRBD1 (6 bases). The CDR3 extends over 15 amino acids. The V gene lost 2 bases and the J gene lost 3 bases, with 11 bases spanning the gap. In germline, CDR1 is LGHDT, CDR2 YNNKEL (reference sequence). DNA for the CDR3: TGTGCCAGCAGCCAACACGGACAGCCCAATCAGCCCCAGCATTTT. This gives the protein CASSQHGQPNQPQHF.

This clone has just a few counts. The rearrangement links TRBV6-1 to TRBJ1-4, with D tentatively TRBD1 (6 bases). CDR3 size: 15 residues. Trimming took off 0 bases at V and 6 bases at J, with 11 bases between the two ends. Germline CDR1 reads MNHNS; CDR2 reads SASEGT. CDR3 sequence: CASSEANRDHEKLFF. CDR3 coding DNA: TGTGCCAGCAGTGAAGCAAACAGGGACCATGAAAAACTGTTTTTT.

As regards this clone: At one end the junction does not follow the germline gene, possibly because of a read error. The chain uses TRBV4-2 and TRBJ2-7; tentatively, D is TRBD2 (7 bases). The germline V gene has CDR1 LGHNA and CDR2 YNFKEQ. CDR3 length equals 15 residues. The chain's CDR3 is CASSRFLAGDNEQYF. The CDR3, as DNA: TGTGCCAGCAGCCGATTCTTGGCGGGGGACAACGAACAGTACTTC.

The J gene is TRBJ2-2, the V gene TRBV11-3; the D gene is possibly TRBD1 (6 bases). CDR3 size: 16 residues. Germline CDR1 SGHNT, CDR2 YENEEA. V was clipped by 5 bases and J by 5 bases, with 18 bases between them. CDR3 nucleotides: TGTGCCAGCAGCCGAGGGACAACCCAACCAACCGGGGAGCTGTTTTTT. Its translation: CASSRGTTQPTGELFF.

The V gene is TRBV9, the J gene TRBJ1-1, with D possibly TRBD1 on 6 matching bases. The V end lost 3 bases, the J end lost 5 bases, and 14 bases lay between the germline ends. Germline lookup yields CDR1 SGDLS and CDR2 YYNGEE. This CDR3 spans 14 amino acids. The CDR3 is CASSEGHRGTEAFF. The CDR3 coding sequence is TGTGCCAGCAGCGAGGGACACCGAGGGACTGAAGCTTTCTTT.

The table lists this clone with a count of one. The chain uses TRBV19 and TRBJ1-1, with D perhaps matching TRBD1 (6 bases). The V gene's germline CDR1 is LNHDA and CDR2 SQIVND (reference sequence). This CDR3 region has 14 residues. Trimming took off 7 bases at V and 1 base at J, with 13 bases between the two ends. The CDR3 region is CASTLGGQNTEAFF. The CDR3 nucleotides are TGTGCCAGTACACTAGGGGGACAGAACACTGAAGCTTTCTTT.

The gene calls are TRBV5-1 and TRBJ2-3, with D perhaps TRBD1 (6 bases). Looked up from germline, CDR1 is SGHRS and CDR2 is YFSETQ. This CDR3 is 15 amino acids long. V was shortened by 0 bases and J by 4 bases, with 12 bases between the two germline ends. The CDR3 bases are TGCGCCAGCAGCTTGGTGGGGGCTAGGGCAGATACGCAGTATTTT. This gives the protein CASSLVGARADTQYF. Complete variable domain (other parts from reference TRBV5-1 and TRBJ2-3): KAGVTQTPRYLIKTRGQQVTLSCSPISGHRSVSWYQQTPGQGLQFLFEYFSETQRNKGNFPGRFSGRQFSNSRSEMNVSTLELGDSALYLCASSLVGARADTQYFGPGTRLTVL.

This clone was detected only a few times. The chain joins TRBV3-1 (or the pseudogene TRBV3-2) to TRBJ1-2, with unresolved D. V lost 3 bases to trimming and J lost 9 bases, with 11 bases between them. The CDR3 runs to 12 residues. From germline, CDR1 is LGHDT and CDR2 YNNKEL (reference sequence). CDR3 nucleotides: TGTGCCAGCAGCCAGGGTAGGACTAGCTACACCTTC. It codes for CASSQGRTSYTF.

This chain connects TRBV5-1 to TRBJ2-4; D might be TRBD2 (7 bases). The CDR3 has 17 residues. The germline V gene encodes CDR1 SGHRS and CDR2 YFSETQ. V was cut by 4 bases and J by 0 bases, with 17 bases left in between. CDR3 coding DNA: TGCGCCAGCAGCCCCCTGGGGGGGCAGCTAGCCAAAAACATTCAGTACTTC. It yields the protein CASSPLGGQLAKNIQYF. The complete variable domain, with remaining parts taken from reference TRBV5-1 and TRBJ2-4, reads KAGVTQTPRYLIKTRGQQVTLSCSPISGHRSVSWYQQTPGQGLQFLFEYFSETQRNKGNFPGRFSGRQFSNSRSEMNVSTLELGDSALYLCASSPLGGQLAKNIQYFGAGTRLSVL.

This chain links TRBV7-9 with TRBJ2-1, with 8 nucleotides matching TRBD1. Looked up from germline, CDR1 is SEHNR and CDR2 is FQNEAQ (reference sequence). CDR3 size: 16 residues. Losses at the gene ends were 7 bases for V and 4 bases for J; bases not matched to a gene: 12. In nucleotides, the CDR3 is TGTGCCAGCACCACTACAGCAGGGGGCTCATACAATGAGCAGTTCTTC. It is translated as CASTTTAGGSYNEQFF.

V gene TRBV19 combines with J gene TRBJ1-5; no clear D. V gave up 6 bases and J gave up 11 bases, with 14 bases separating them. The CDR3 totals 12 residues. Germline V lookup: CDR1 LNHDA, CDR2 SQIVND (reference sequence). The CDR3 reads CASSAGRKAQHF. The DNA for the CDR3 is TGTGCCAGTAGCGCAGGCCGGAAGGCCCAGCATTTT.